Included here is one T cell receptor (beta chain) sequence, with context. Its antigen is unknown. Per-base quality was not reported, and no clone a single base away is much larger than it. The sample's treatment or condition label, in plain terms: live attenuated yellow fever vaccine strain. A standard Ficoll-Paque protocol was used to isolate PBMCs from peripheral blood. CD4 and CD8 T-cell fractions were isolated with Dynabeads CD4 and CD8 positive selection kits. TriZol was used to extract RNA from bulk PBMCs, from CD4 and CD8 fractions, and from dextramer-positive and dextramer-negative fractions. This sample is part of a study of T cells after yellow fever vaccination (dated by TCRdb to between 2019 and 2020). Broadly, across the study: Libraries from fractions with low cell numbers were prepared with the SMART-Seq v4 Ultra Low Input RNA kit. To track T-cell clones before and after primary and booster YFV17D yellow fever vaccination, bulk TCR alpha and beta repertoires were sequenced longitudinally. Blood samples were taken at several timepoints before and after primary and secondary immunization, and bulk PBMC replicates and cell subsets were isolated. The cohort comprised two healthy male donors, one aged 18 to 29 and one aged 30 to 40 years. The study at large found these results: Because the study included only a couple of donors, the extent to which the findings can be generalized is limited. A small share of clonotypes was detected in both CD4 and CD8 compartments, with the overlap likely arising from convergent recombination. The secondary T-cell response was weaker than the primary response but faster, peaking on day 5 instead of day 15. After the booster, most clones that had expanded after primary vaccination were detected again (roughly 96% of CD4 and about 88% of CD8), suggesting broad maintenance of memory. Computational filtering was required because FACS-sorted repertoires could contain abundant contaminating clonotypes from the bulk population.

Synthesis of TCR cDNA relied on 5'RACE template switching, a step that introduced a universal primer site along with unique molecular identifiers. cDNA synthesis was primed from both the TCR alpha and TCR beta constant segments. Two PCR steps were used to amplify libraries, with sample barcodes and sequencing adapters being added in the second step. Libraries were sequenced on Illumina HiSeq 2500 (2x100 bp) or NovaSeq (2x150 bp). As for the authors' bioinformatics: MIGEC was used to demultiplex reads and collapse the reads into UMI consensus sequences, and MiXCR was used for V(D)J alignment. Vaccine-responding clonotypes were identified with edgeR using replicate PBMC samples, with FDR below 0.01 and a log2 fold change above 5 up to day 15 being required. Each bulk clonotype was labeled CD4 or CD8 based on which sequenced repertoire, CD4 or CD8, contained the clonotype at higher abundance. In TCRdb, the public reads were trimmed at Q25 with fastp and aligned with MiXCR, with productive beta chains retained. Entries are consolidated by CDR3 protein sequence, retaining the most common genes and DNA. In this record, the V and J calls reflect TCRdb's handling and not the investigators' own analysis. In this sample the table shows 170,000 or so distinct CDR3 sequences, approximately 6.2% of which occur a single time. Less than 3.5% of the sample goes to the ten largest clones.

Deletion took 3 bases off V and 1 base off J, with a span of 9 bases between the germline ends. From its cysteine to its phenylalanine, the CDR3 spans 14 amino acids. The kept DNA is CDR3 alone, 42 bases in frame from the first base. Based on the germline V gene, the CDR1 and CDR2 sequences are SGHTA and FQGNSA. Sequencing was performed on CD4+ T cells sorted from PBMCs, taken on the day of the first yellow fever vaccination. The sequence came from a man between 18 and 29 years old who received the YFV17D yellow fever vaccine. The V and J genes are TRBV7-2 and TRBJ1-2; too little of a D gene remains to name it. The CDR3 is CASSFRELNYGYTF. The nucleotides are TGTGCCAGCAGCTTCAGAGAGCTTAACTATGGCTACACCTTC.